This T cell receptor beta chain was recorded in a study of HIV-infected patients and healthy controls. Whole-study findings and limits: When repertoires were size-matched, rare events in HIV-infected data became overweighted. HIV-associated CDR3 frequencies dropped significantly during therapy; CMV-associated ones, mostly rising, changed nonsignificantly.

The CDR3 totals 20 residues. CDR1 is KGHDR and CDR2 is SFDVKD in the germline V gene. Trimming pared 4 bases from V and 0 bases from J, leaving 24 bases between. No cell fractionation was done, so the repertoire covers all unsorted peripheral blood T cells. About 500 ng RNA was reverse transcribed with alpha and beta constant-region primers. Each of the alpha and beta chains got its own library through chain-specific third strand synthesis with indices. TCRdb redid the calling of the 5' RACE reads with MiXCR, one entry per CDR3 protein. Here the sample spans about 19,000 distinct CDR3 sequences, approximately 9.6% being singletons. There are many counts of this clonotype. The antigen is not known.

The source is an adult in good health. The sample consisted of blood. The rearrangement links TRBV24-1 to TRBJ1-5; D not resolved. The DNA of the CDR3 is TGTGCCACCAGTGAACCGGAGGGCAGGAAGGTAGAATATAGCAATCAGCCCCAGCATTTT. This codes for CATSEPEGRKVEYSNQPQHF.